One sample yielded the 25 T cell receptor beta chains listed below, sequenced in a study of T cells after somatic rescue of genetic block. The protocol was immunoSEQ multiplex PCR, while the TCRdb copy is restricted to in-frame clones and leaves out a portion. The sample comprises about 14,000 clones, roughly 71% of which are singletons, and around 30% rests with the top ten. Sequenced material: peripheral blood mononuclear cells (PBMCs). These receptor sequences come from a man younger than 35.

V and J are TRBV5-1 and TRBJ2-5; 14 positions agree with TRBD2. Germline V gene data show CDR1 as SGHRS and CDR2 as YFSETQ. With V trimmed by 4 bases and J by 5 bases, 10 bases remained unmatched. This CDR3 has 17 amino acids. CDR3 bases: TGCGCCAGCAGCCCAAGAGGGACTAGCGGGAGAGGGGAGACCCAGTACTTC. Translated: CASSPRGTSGRGETQYF.

The chain has TRBV27 and TRBJ1-4; D is ambiguous. Germline assignment: CDR1 MNHEY and CDR2 SMNVEV (reference sequence). Trimming took 7 bases from V and 6 from J, leaving 18 bases between them. There are 15 residues in the CDR3. The CDR3 DNA reads as TGTGCCAGCACCCTTACCGGGCGAGGGTATGAAAAACTGTTTTTT. Its protein product is CASTLTGRGYEKLFF.

The V call is TRBV6-5, the J call TRBJ2-7; tentative D call: TRBD2 (6 bases). The CDR3 contains 15 residues. V dropped 0 bases and J dropped 6 bases, with 15 bases sitting between them. Germline V gene lookup returns CDR1 MNHEY and CDR2 SVGAGI. CDR3 in DNA: TGTGCCAGCAGTTACTCCAGCGGGCCCGGCCTCGAGCAGTACTTC. As protein: CASSYSSGPGLEQYF.

With respect to this clone: Relative to the germline gene, one junction end is altered; a read error may explain this. The V gene is TRBV7-7, the J gene TRBJ1-1; D unclear. The CDR3 has 16 residues. Germline CDR1 reads SSHAT; CDR2 reads FNYEAQ (reference sequence). CDR3 residues: CASSLEMFRIDTEAFF. Written as DNA, the CDR3 is TGTGCTAGCAGCTTAGAAATGTTCCGGATCGACACTGAAGCTTTCTTT.

The rearrangement links TRBV9 to TRBJ2-6; D is perhaps TRBD2 (5 bases). The CDR3 runs to 15 residues. Germline lookup yields CDR1 SGDLS and CDR2 YYNGEE. Trimming stripped 0 bases from V and 3 bases from J, with 7 bases between. The chain's CDR3 is CASSVVGSGANVLTF. DNA for the CDR3: TGTGCCAGCAGCGTAGTGGGGAGTGGGGCCAACGTCCTGACTTTC. The full variable domain, its missing parts supplied by reference TRBV9 and TRBJ2-6, is DSGVTQTPKHLITATGQRVTLRCSPRSGDLSVYWYQQSLDQGLQFLIQYYNGEERAKGNILERFSAQQFPDLHSELNLSSLELGDSALYFCASSVVGSGANVLTFGAGSRLTVL.

The chain carries TRBV2 and TRBJ1-2; 8 bases line up with TRBD1. The CDR3 covers 12 residues. Losses at the gene ends were 4 bases for V and 8 bases for J; bases not matched to a gene: 3. Looked up from germline, CDR1 is SNHLY and CDR2 is FYNNEI. The CDR3 nucleotides read TGTGCCAGCAGTGGGACAGGGAGAGGCTACACCTTC. This gives the protein CASSGTGRGYTF.

The chain carries TRBV28 and TRBJ2-6, with D uncertain. Deletions cut 8 bases from V and 0 bases from J, with 11 bases between. This CDR3 is 15 amino acids long. Germline CDR1 is MDHEN and CDR2 is SYDVKM. As DNA, the CDR3 is TGTGCCAGCTCCGTGGGGTCCTCTGGGGCCAACGTCCTGACTTTC. Translated: CASSVGSSGANVLTF.

The genes are TRBV27 and TRBJ2-3; no firm D call. Germline assignment: CDR1 MNHEY and CDR2 SMNVEV (reference sequence). The CDR3 is made up of 16 amino acids. The V and J ends lost 5 bases and 4 bases respectively, with 19 bases between them. The CDR3 reads CASSTRHHVAPDTQYF. As DNA, the CDR3 is TGTGCCAGCAGTACCCGCCATCACGTGGCGCCAGATACGCAGTATTTT.

The rearrangement links TRBV19 to TRBJ2-7; D might be TRBD2 (6 bases). From germline, CDR1 is LNHDA and CDR2 SQIVND (reference sequence). The CDR3 runs to 14 residues. Trimming pared 4 bases from V and 4 bases from J, leaving 14 bases between. The CDR3 sequence is CASSRTAGRYEQYF. CDR3 sequence (DNA): TGTGCCAGTAGTAGGACTGCGGGGCGATACGAGCAGTACTTC.

This clone was counted between two and nine times. The V gene is TRBV27, the J gene TRBJ1-1, with TRBD1 identical over 8 bases. This CDR3 contains 14 residues. Germline loops: CDR1 MNHEY, CDR2 SMNVEV (reference sequence). The V and J ends lost 1 base and 4 bases, in that order; junction bases with no gene match: 2. CDR3 DNA: TGTGCCAGCAGTTTATGGACAGGGAGCACTGAAGCTTTCTTT. Its translation is CASSLWTGSTEAFF.

The genes are TRBV5-1 and TRBJ2-3, with 12 bases that match TRBD2. The CDR3 totals 16 residues. Trimming cost V 1 base and J 1 base; bases outside gene matches: 1. Germline assignment: CDR1 SGHRS and CDR2 YFSETQ. In nucleotides, the CDR3 is TGCGCCAGCAGCTTGAGGACTAGCGGGGGCACAGATACGCAGTATTTT. It specifies CASSLRTSGGTDTQYF.

CDR3 in amino acids: CASSPQGPLNTEAFF. The DNA of the CDR3 is TGTGCCAGCAGCCCACAGGGGCCCTTGAACACTGAAGCTTTCTTT. J is TRBJ1-1 and V is TRBV7-9, with 7 bases fitting TRBD1. The CDR3 runs to 15 residues. V lost 5 bases to trimming and J lost 0 bases; unmatched junction nucleotides: 6. CDR1 and CDR2 (germline): SEHNR, FQNEAQ (reference sequence).

The CDR3 here is CASSQPGSPYEQYF. DNA of the CDR3: TGCGCCAGCAGCCAACCCGGGTCCCCCTACGAGCAGTACTTC. V is TRBV4-1 and J is TRBJ2-7, with no clear D. V lost 2 bases to trimming and J lost 2 bases, with 10 bases between them. This CDR3 spans 14 amino acids. Germline CDR1 reads MGHRA; CDR2 reads YSYEKL.

This chain uses TRBV28 with TRBJ1-5; no firm D call. The CDR3 is 14 amino acids. V lost 3 bases and J 0 bases, leaving 6 bases between the germline ends. CDR1 is MDHEN and CDR2 is SYDVKM in the germline V gene. In nucleotides, the CDR3 is TGTGCCAGCAGTTTCCGGAATAGCAATCAGCCCCAGCATTTT. It translates to CASSFRNSNQPQHF.

V and J are TRBV6-6 and TRBJ1-3; weak D call: TRBD1 (6 bases). Trimming took off 2 bases at V and 4 bases at J, with 15 bases between the two ends. The CDR3 is 16 amino acids. Germline CDR1 MNHNY, CDR2 SVGAGI (reference sequence). This chain's CDR3 is CASSYRQELTGNTIYF. CDR3 coding DNA: TGTGCCAGCAGTTACAGACAGGAACTAACAGGAAACACCATATATTTT.

This clone was seen just once. The CDR3 loop is CASSRGGSVGTDTQYF. As DNA, the CDR3 is TGTGCCAGCAGCCGTGGGGGGAGTGTGGGCACAGATACGCAGTATTTT. The chain employs TRBV5-4 and TRBJ2-3; weak D call: TRBD2 (6 bases). CDR1 is SGHNT, CDR2 YYREEE, per germline (reference sequence). The CDR3 is 16 amino acids. Trimming removed 4 bases at V and 1 base at J, with 16 bases between.

This clone was found a few times. CDR3 nucleotide sequence: TGTGCCAGCAGCTCTCCCGGGACCGTGGCCAGCAGGGAGACCCAGTACTTC. Protein sequence: CASSSPGTVASRETQYF. This chain uses TRBV7-9 with TRBJ2-5, with D possibly called TRBD1 or TRBD2 (5 bases each). CDR3 size: 17 residues. Germline CDR1 reads SEHNR; CDR2 reads FQNEAQ (reference sequence). Trimming took off 4 bases at V and 5 bases at J, with 23 bases between the two ends.

V is TRBV7-9 and J is TRBJ2-3, with D possibly being TRBD1 (5 bases). The CDR3 extends over 13 amino acids. Trimming pared 3 bases from V and 1 base from J, leaving 5 bases between. The V gene's germline CDR1 is SEHNR and CDR2 FQNEAQ (reference sequence). CDR3 in amino acids: CASSFRGTDTQYF. Here the CDR3 DNA reads TGTGCCAGCAGCTTCAGGGGCACAGATACGCAGTATTTT.

The chain employs TRBV7-6 and TRBJ2-3; maybe TRBD1 (6 bases). The CDR3 sequence is 16 residues long. Germline V gene lookup returns CDR1 SGHVS and CDR2 FNYEAQ. Trimming left V 1 base short and J 2 bases short, with 13 bases between. CDR3 protein: CASSLVGALYTDTQYF. The CDR3 bases are TGTGCCAGCAGCTTAGTGGGGGCCCTATACACAGATACGCAGTATTTT.

The chain joins TRBV18 to TRBJ2-5; D is ambiguous. The ends were cut back, 3 bases at V and 4 bases at J, with 9 bases in the middle. This CDR3 spans 13 amino acids. Germline-derived CDR1 and CDR2 are KGHSH and LQKENI. CDR3 residues: CASSPPAGETQYF. The CDR3 DNA reads as TGTGCCAGCTCACCGCCCGCAGGAGAGACCCAGTACTTC.

The J gene is TRBJ1-2, the V gene TRBV18; 8 nucleotides line up with TRBD1. The J segment lost 1 base and the V segment lost 1 base, leaving 11 bases of the junction unmatched. This CDR3 is 18 amino acids long. Germline V CDR1 and CDR2: KGHSH, LQKENI. The CDR3 sequence: CASSPQSLRDRGNYGYTF. The DNA for the CDR3 is TGTGCCAGCTCACCACAATCTCTCCGAGACAGGGGTAACTATGGCTACACCTTC.

The chain combines TRBV10-2 with TRBJ1-1; D is uncertain. The CDR3 loop spans 13 amino acids. With 6 bases removed from V and 5 bases from J, the gap between germline ends came to 13 bases. Germline V CDR1 and CDR2: WSHSY, SAAADI. The CDR3 region has the DNA TGCGCCAGCAGCCTGGTCGGGGTTACTGAAGCTTTCTTT. This sequence encodes CASSLVGVTEAFF.

This chain uses TRBV10-3 with TRBJ2-7; D perhaps matches TRBD1 (5 bases). The V end was cut by 2 bases, the J end by 0 bases, with 8 bases between. The CDR3 is made up of 14 amino acids. The germline V gene encodes CDR1 ENHRY and CDR2 SYGVKD. In nucleotides, the CDR3 is TGTGCCATCAGTGAGAGACAGTCCTCCTACGAGCAGTACTTC. This codes for CAISERQSSYEQYF.

The V call is TRBV5-1, the J call TRBJ1-4, with D possibly being TRBD1 (5 bases). CDR1 and CDR2 (germline): SGHRS, YFSETQ. This CDR3 has 16 amino acids. Trimming shortened V by 4 bases and J by 0 bases, and 13 bases separated the two germline ends. CDR3 sequence: CASSRTRGTTNEKLFF. The CDR3 DNA is TGCGCCAGCAGCCGGACACGGGGTACAACTAATGAAAAACTGTTTTTT.

The V gene is TRBV10-3, the J gene TRBJ2-1; 8 bases match TRBD2. This CDR3 has 14 amino acids. Unmatched junction bases numbered 7, after V lost 6 bases and J lost 6 bases. CDR1 and CDR2 from the germline V gene are ENHRY and SYGVKD. The CDR3 DNA follows: TGTGCCATCAGCCTAGCGGGTCGCTTCAATGAGCAGTTCTTC. Protein sequence: CAISLAGRFNEQFF.